One and the same sample provided the 10 T cell receptor beta chains below, sequenced in a study of OX40 agonist ivuxolimab in advanced cancers. TCRdb's table, derived via immunoSEQ multiplex PCR, lists solely in-frame clones and lacks some. The table records some 110,000 clones, just under 95% of them present only once. The sequenced sample was CD4+ or CD8+ T cells sorted from blood, obtained in a trial of the OX40 agonist ivuxolimab. These receptors were collected from an adult with an advanced solid tumor such as melanoma, head and neck, liver or kidney cancer.

CDR3 sequence reads: CASSLAAPSYNEQFF. For the CDR3, the DNA is TGCGCCAGCAGCTTGGCCGCCCCCTCCTACAATGAGCAGTTCTTC. The chain joins TRBV5-1 to TRBJ2-1; D uncertain. CDR1 SGHRS and CDR2 YFSETQ come from the germline V gene. V was cut by 0 bases and J by 0 bases, with 7 bases left in between. The CDR3 has 15 residues.

The chain is built from TRBV7-8 and TRBJ2-7; a weak D match, TRBD1 (5 bases). V lost 2 bases and J lost 2, with 10 bases in between. Germline V gene data show CDR1 as SGHVS and CDR2 as FQNEAQ. CDR3 size: 14 residues. The CDR3 nucleotides are TGTGCCAGCAGCTTATTGGACAAGACCTACGAGCAGTACTTC. Translation gives CASSLLDKTYEQYF. Drawing the rest from reference TRBV7-8 and TRBJ2-7, the complete variable domain is GAGVSQSPRYKVAKRGQDVALRCDPISGHVSLFWYQQALGQGPEFLTYFQNEAQLDKSGLPSDRFFAERPEGSVSTLKIQRTQQEDSAVYLCASSLLDKTYEQYFGPGTRLTVT.

V is TRBV5-1 and J is TRBJ1-1, with D tentatively TRBD1 (5 bases). The V gene's germline CDR1 is SGHRS and CDR2 YFSETQ. The V end lost 4 bases, the J end lost 6 bases, and 13 bases lay between the germline ends. The length of the CDR3 is 13 residues. The CDR3 nucleotides read TGCGCCAGCAGCCCCCAGGGAAGCCCTGAAGCTTTCTTT. Residues: CASSPQGSPEAFF.

The CDR3 DNA reads TGTGCCAGCAGCTCACATAGGTACGAGCAGTACTTC. Translated, it gives CASSSHRYEQYF. This chain uses TRBV7-2 with TRBJ2-7, with D unresolved. The CDR3 consists of 12 residues. CDR1 SGHTA and CDR2 FQGNSA come from the germline V gene. The V gene lost 4 bases and the J gene lost 4 bases, with 8 bases spanning the gap. Combining the CDR3 with reference TRBV7-2 and TRBJ2-7 gives the whole variable domain GAGVSQSPSNKVTEKGKDVELRCDPISGHTALYWYRQSLGQGLEFLIYFQGNSAPDKSGLPSDRFSAERTGGSVSTLTIQRTQQEDSAVYLCASSSHRYEQYFGPGTRLTVT.

V is TRBV18 and J is TRBJ2-7; TRBD1 matches 7 bases. The CDR3 consists of 14 residues. The J segment lost 3 bases and the V segment lost 6 bases, leaving 8 bases of the junction unmatched. The germline V gene has CDR1 KGHSH and CDR2 LQKENI. CDR3 region: CASSPGTEVYEQYF. In DNA, the CDR3 is TGTGCCAGCTCCCCTGGGACAGAAGTCTACGAGCAGTACTTC. Supplemented by reference TRBV18 and TRBJ2-7, the full variable domain reads NAGVMQNPRHLVRRRGQEARLRCSPMKGHSHVYWYRQLPEEGLKFMVYLQKENIIDESGMPKERFSAEFPKEGPSILRIQQVVRGDSAAYFCASSPGTEVYEQYFGPGTRLTVT.

The V call is TRBV5-1, the J call TRBJ2-1, with 13 bases matching TRBD2. Germline trimming cut 3 bases from V and 10 bases from J; bases unmatched to any gene: 4. Germline assignment: CDR1 SGHRS and CDR2 YFSETQ. The CDR3 totals 14 residues. The CDR3 loop reads CASSSGLAGPEQFF. In DNA form, the CDR3 reads TGCGCCAGCAGCTCGGGACTAGCGGGACCCGAGCAGTTCTTC.

The gene calls are TRBV19 and TRBJ2-2, with TRBD2 identical over 11 bases. CDR3 length equals 19 residues. The V gene's germline CDR1 is LNHDA and CDR2 SQIVND (reference sequence). J gave up 2 bases and V 1 base, and 9 bases lay outside the gene matches. The CDR3 here is CASSIVLLAGVRNTGELFF. The DNA of the CDR3 is TGTGCCAGTAGTATAGTACTACTAGCGGGAGTGAGAAACACCGGGGAGCTGTTTTTT.

This chain uses TRBV2 with TRBJ1-5; possible D gene TRBD1, 6 bases. The CDR3 runs 16 residues. CDR1 is SNHLY, CDR2 FYNNEI, per germline. The germline V and J ends were trimmed by 4 bases and 0 bases, with 13 bases remaining between them. CDR3 nucleotides: TGTGCCAGCAGTGTTACAGGGTGGGATAGCAATCAGCCCCAGCATTTT. It encodes CASSVTGWDSNQPQHF.

This clone was seen once. This chain connects TRBV6-1 to TRBJ1-2, with D possibly TRBD1 on 5 matching bases. The CDR3 spans 14 residues. Germline lookup yields CDR1 MNHNS and CDR2 SASEGT. V was shortened by 6 bases and J by 2 bases, with 13 bases between the two germline ends. CDR3 sequence (DNA): TGTGCCAGCAGCCTCTCCCAGGGAAACTATGGCTACACCTTC. Translating it yields CASSLSQGNYGYTF.

This chain uses TRBV5-4 with TRBJ2-2, with D possibly called TRBD1 or TRBD2 (5 bases each). CDR3 length: 15 residues. CDR1 is SGHNT, CDR2 YYREEE, per germline (reference sequence). V dropped 4 bases and J dropped 8 bases, with 18 bases sitting between them. The CDR3 nucleotides are TGTGCCAGCAGCCCAGGGACCAAAGATAGGGGGGAGCTGTTTTTT. As protein: CASSPGTKDRGELFF.